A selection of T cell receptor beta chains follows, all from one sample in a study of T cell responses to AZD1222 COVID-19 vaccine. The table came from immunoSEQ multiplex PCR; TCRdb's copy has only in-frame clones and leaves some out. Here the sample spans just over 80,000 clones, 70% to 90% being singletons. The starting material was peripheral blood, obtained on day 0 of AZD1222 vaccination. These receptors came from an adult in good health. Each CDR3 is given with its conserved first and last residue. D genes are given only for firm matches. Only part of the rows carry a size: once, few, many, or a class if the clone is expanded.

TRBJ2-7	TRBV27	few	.	TGTGCCAGCCGGGTAGGGGATTCCTACGAGCAGTACTTC	CASRVGDSYEQYF
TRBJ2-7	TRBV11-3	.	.	TGTGCCAGCAGCTTATTAGGGCCATCGTTCTACGAGCAGTACTTC	CASSLLGPSFYEQYF
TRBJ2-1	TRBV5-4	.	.	TGTGCCAGCAGCTTGGGGGGAAGGGTAAGCAATGAGCAGTTCTTC	CASSLGGRVSNEQFF
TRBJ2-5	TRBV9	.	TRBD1	TGTGCCAGCAGCGTAACACAGGGGCTAGAGACCCAGTACTTC	CASSVTQGLETQYF
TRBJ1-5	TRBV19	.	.	TGTGCCACCGACAGGAAAAGTAATCAGCCCCAGCATTTT	CATDRKSNQPQHF
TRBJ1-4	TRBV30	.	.	TGTGCCTGGCAACCGGTCGGAGAGCCTGCCGAAAAACTGTTTTTT	CAWQPVGEPAEKLFF
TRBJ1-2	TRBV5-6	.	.	TGTGCCAGCAGCCGCACAGGGTTTGTCAGCTACACCTTC	CASSRTGFVSYTF
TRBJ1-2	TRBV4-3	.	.	TGCGCCAGCAGCCAAGATTTCGGGACTAACTATGGCTACACCTTC	CASSQDFGTNYGYTF
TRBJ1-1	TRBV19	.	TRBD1	TGTGCCAGTAGTAGGGACAGGAACACTGAAGCTTTCTTT	CASSRDRNTEAFF
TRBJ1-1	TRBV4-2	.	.	TGTGCCAGCAGCCGACTCTTGAACACTGAAGCTTTCTTT	CASSRLLNTEAFF
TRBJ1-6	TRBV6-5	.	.	TGTGCCAGCAGAGGGAGTTCCTATAATTCACCCCTCCACTTT	CASRGSSYNSPLHF
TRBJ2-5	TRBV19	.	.	TGTGCCAGTAGTATTCCGGGGGAAGAGACCCAGTACTTC	CASSIPGEETQYF
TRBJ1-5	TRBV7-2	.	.	TGTGCCAGCAGCTTAGAGCCTGGGCAGCCCCAGCATTTT	CASSLEPGQPQHF
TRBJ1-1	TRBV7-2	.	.	TGTGCCAGCAGCTCGGCCTGGTACACTGAAGCTTTCTTT	CASSSAWYTEAFF
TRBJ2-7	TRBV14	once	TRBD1	TGTGCCAGCAGCTCCAGGGGGCATTACGAGCAGTACTTC	CASSSRGHYEQYF
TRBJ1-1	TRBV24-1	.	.	TGTGCCACCAGTGATGGACGGAACACTGAAGCTTTCTTT	CATSDGRNTEAFF
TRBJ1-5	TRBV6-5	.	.	TGTGCCAGCAGTTACTCCGTACCCCGAGGACAGCCCCAGCATTTT	CASSYSVPRGQPQHF
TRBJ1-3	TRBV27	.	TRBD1	TGTGCCAGCAGTTTAACAGGGACAGGATCTGGAAACACCATATATTTT	CASSLTGTGSGNTIYF
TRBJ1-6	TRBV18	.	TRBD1	TGTGCCAGCTCACCATACACTTCTTTGGACAGGGGAGGCTCACCCCTCCACTTT	CASSPYTSLDRGGSPLHF
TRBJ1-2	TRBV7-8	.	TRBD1	TGTGCCAGCAGCCAATACACAGGGGAGAACTATGGCTACACCTTC	CASSQYTGENYGYTF
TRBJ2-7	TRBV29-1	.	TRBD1	TGCAGCGTTGTGGGGCAGGGGGCGGGCGAGCAGTACTTC	CSVVGQGAGEQYF
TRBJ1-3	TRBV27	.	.	TGTGCCAGCAGTCCGACGGGGGCTGCAGCCGGTCGGGACACCATATATTTT	CASSPTGAAAGRDTIYF
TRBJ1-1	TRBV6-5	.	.	TGTGCCAGCAGCCAAATTCCGAACACTGAAGCTTTCTTT	CASSQIPNTEAFF
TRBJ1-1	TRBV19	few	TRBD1	TGTGCCAGTAGGAAAACAGGGGGCGGATTTTCCACTGAAGCTTTCTTT	CASRKTGGGFSTEAFF
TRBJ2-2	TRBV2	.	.	TGTGCCAGCAGCCCTTCGGGGTATCTAAGGGCCGGGGAGCTGTTTTTT	CASSPSGYLRAGELFF
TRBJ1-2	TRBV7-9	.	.	TGTGCCAGCAGCCCCGTCCCACCAGGGACCGGCTACACCTTC	CASSPVPPGTGYTF
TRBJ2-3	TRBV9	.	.	TGTGCCAGCAGCGTAGAAGGAGGGGGGGCCATAGAAGATACGCAGTATTTT	CASSVEGGGAIEDTQYF
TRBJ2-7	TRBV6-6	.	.	TGTGCCAGCAGTTACTCGAACGAAGTCATTCCCTACGAGCAGTACTTC	CASSYSNEVIPYEQYF
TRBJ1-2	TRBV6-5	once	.	TGTGCCATAACTTTAGCTTTTAACTATGGCTACACCTTC	CAITLAFNYGYTF
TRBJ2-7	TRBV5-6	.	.	TGTGCCAGCAGCTTGGGGCAGGGATTCTACGAGCAGTACTTC	CASSLGQGFYEQYF
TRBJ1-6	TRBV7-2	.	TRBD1	TGTGCCAGCAGCCTAACCTGGACAGGGGATAATTCACCCCTCCACTTT	CASSLTWTGDNSPLHF
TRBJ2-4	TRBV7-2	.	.	TGTGCCAGCAGCACCAGGGACATGGGAAACATTCAGTACTTC	CASSTRDMGNIQYF
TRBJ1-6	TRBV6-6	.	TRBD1	TGTGCCAGCAGTAACCGACAGGGTTGGAACGCTTCACCCCTCCACTTT	CASSNRQGWNASPLHF
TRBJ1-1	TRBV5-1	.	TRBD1	TGCGCCAGCACTATTGATAACAGGGGGAACACTGAAGCTTTCTTT	CASTIDNRGNTEAFF
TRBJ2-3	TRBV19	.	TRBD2	TGTGCCAGTAGTGCACTAGCGGGGGATAGCACAGATACGCAGTATTTT	CASSALAGDSTDTQYF
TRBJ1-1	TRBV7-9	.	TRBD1	TGTGCCAGCAGCCCGCGGACAGGGGCTCTGAGGGCTTTCTTT	CASSPRTGALRAFF
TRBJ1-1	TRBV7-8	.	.	TGTGCCAGCAGCTCGGATCGGGTGGCTGAAGCTTTCTTT	CASSSDRVAEAFF
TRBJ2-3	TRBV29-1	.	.	TGCAGCTTCCGCCGGGCGGATACGCAGTATTTT	CSFRRADTQYF
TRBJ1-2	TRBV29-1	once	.	TGCAGCGCCCCCGAATCGGGCTACACCTTC	CSAPESGYTF
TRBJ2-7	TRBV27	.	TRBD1	TGTGCCAGCAGTCCGAAGGACAGGGGGCCGTACGAGCAGTACTTC	CASSPKDRGPYEQYF
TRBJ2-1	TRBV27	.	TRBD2	TGTGCCAGCAGTTACGGGGGGGAGCAGTTCTTC	CASSYGGEQFF
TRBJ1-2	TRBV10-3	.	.	TGTGCCATCCGGGACGGGACTGAAGTAGGTGGCTACACCTTC	CAIRDGTEVGGYTF
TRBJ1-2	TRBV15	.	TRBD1	TGTGCCACCAGCCGACCCGGAACAGGGGGCGCTGGCTATGGCTACACCTTC	CATSRPGTGGAGYGYTF
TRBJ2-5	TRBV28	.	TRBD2	TGTGCCATAGCAGCGGGGGGCATACAAGAGACCCAGTACTTC	CAIAAGGIQETQYF
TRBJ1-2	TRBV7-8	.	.	TGTGCCAGCAGCTTAGCGCACAGGGTGGCAGGATATGGCTACACCTTC	CASSLAHRVAGYGYTF
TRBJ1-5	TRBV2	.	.	TGTGCCAGCAACCAGGGATATAGCAATCAGCCCCAGCATTTT	CASNQGYSNQPQHF
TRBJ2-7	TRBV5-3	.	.	TGTGCCAGAAGCCCCACGGACTTACCCGAGCAGTACTTC	CARSPTDLPEQYF
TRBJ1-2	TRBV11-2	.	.	TGTGCCAGCAGCCTGCGGGGTGGCTACACCTTC	CASSLRGGYTF
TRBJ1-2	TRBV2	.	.	TGTGCCAGCAGTGAAAGTGGCGTGTCCCTAAGAGGCTACACCTTC	CASSESGVSLRGYTF
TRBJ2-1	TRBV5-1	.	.	TGCGCCAGCAGCTTGGGGACAGCTACCAATGAGCAGTTCTTC	CASSLGTATNEQFF
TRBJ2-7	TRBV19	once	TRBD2	TGTGCCAGTGCCGGACTAGCGGGGTACGAGCAGTACTTC	CASAGLAGYEQYF
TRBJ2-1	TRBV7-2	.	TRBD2	TGTGCCAGCAGCTTAGTCGGGGGGTACAATGAGCAGTTCTTC	CASSLVGGYNEQFF